This T cell receptor (beta chain) derives from a study of T cells in Graves' hyperthyroidism and ophthalmopathy. Study-level information: Peripheral blood specimens were obtained at initial diagnosis, prior to any treatment.

Exclusion followed for patients with uncontrolled infection, other autoimmune disease, pregnancy or lactation. PBMCs stemmed from approximately 9.1 ml fresh peripheral blood. There were TCR beta CDR3 regions amplified from RNA transcripts. Primed by the HTBI set, a first-round RT-PCR was run on the TCR CDR3. TCRdb independently ran MiXCR on the multiplex PCR reads; one entry per CDR3 protein. The table lists around 570,000 distinct CDR3 sequences, around 20% of them singletons. Germline V CDR1 and CDR2: SNHLY, FYNNEI. The CDR3 runs 15 residues. The V gene lost 6 bases and the J gene lost 4 bases, with 17 bases spanning the gap.

The receptor's source is a middle-aged man with Graves' ophthalmopathy. The specimen was blood. The rearrangement joins TRBV2 to TRBJ2-3; D possibly corresponds to TRBD1 (6 bases). CDR3 coding DNA: TGTGCCAGCAGCCAAGGGGGTAGGGAGCCAGATACGCAGTATTTT. Protein product: CASSQGGREPDTQYF.